These 23 T cell receptor beta chains were all obtained from the same sample, sequenced in a study of blood T cells in healthy people across ages. The use of a sample-barcoded 5' primer and a J-beta primer mix characterized a second PCR of 7 to 11 cycles. TCRdb redid the calling of the 5' RACE reads with MiXCR, one entry per CDR3 protein. This table has 600,000 or so distinct CDR3 sequences, roughly 48% appearing once. Sequencing was performed on blood. These receptors came from a man aged 80 or over in good health.

The genes are TRBV7-3 and TRBJ2-3, with D perhaps given as TRBD1 or TRBD2 (5 bases each). Germline V gives CDR1 SGHTA, CDR2 FQGTGA. The length of the CDR3 is 15 residues. V was cut by 4 bases and J by 5 bases, with 16 bases left in between. The CDR3 DNA is TGTGCCAGCAGCTCGGTTACCGGGGCCGGAGATACGCAGTATTTT. Its protein is CASSSVTGAGDTQYF.

The genes are TRBV6-2 or TRBV6-3 and TRBJ2-3; TRBD2 matches at 13 bases. V lost 6 bases and J lost 4; bases outside the gene matches: 10. CDR3 length: 17 amino acids. CDR1 and CDR2 from the germline V gene are MNHEY and SVGEGT. CDR3 nucleotides: TGTGCCAGCAGCCGACTGACTAGCGGGAGGATGGCAGATACGCAGTATTTT. Its translation: CASSRLTSGRMADTQYF.

The chain employs TRBV12-3 or TRBV12-4 and TRBJ1-6; D unclear. The CDR3 totals 14 residues. Trimming pared 3 bases from V and 4 bases from J, leaving 7 bases between. The DNA of the CDR3 is TGTGCCAGCAGTTTTACCGAGTATAATTCACCCCTCCACTTT. It specifies CASSFTEYNSPLHF.

CDR3 in DNA: TGTGCCGTGGCCCCGAGCTCCTATAATTCACCCCTCCACTTT. Its translation is CAVAPSSYNSPLHF. This sequence joins TRBV7-9 and TRBJ1-6; D gene unclear. V shed 11 bases and J shed 0 bases, with 11 bases lying between them. The CDR3 runs to 14 residues. Germline values: CDR1 SEHNR, CDR2 FQNEAQ (reference sequence).

V is TRBV12-3 or TRBV12-4 and J is TRBJ2-3; D uncertain. The germline V and J ends were trimmed by 7 bases and 4 bases, with 15 bases remaining between them. The CDR3 runs to 14 residues. The CDR3 sequence: CASTAGPWPDTQYF. CDR3 DNA: TGTGCCAGCACCGCCGGCCCGTGGCCAGATACGCAGTATTTT.

This sequence joins TRBV20-1 and TRBJ2-5; 9 nucleotides align to TRBD2. V shed 6 bases and J 4 bases; nucleotides not matched to a gene: 15. Germline values: CDR1 DFQATT, CDR2 SNEGSKA (reference sequence). The CDR3 runs 16 residues. This chain's CDR3 is CSASRSGGGAGETQYF. The CDR3 DNA follows: TGCAGTGCCTCTCGCTCCGGCGGGGGGGCTGGAGAGACCCAGTACTTC.

The sample holds a few counts of this clonotype. The rearrangement uses TRBV27 and TRBJ2-1; D may correspond to TRBD1 or TRBD2 (5 bases each). With 5 bases removed from V and 0 bases from J, the gap between germline ends came to 11 bases. CDR1 is MNHEY, CDR2 SMNVEV, per germline (reference sequence). There are 15 residues in the CDR3. In nucleotides, the CDR3 is TGTGCCAGCAGTACGACGGGACGCTCCTACAATGAGCAGTTCTTC. This sequence encodes CASSTTGRSYNEQFF.

This clonotype came up a few times. V usage is TRBV18 and J usage is TRBJ2-5; 10 nucleotides match TRBD2. V trimming: 2 bases; J trimming: 2 bases; junction bases outside the gene matches: 8. Germline V gene data show CDR1 as KGHSH and CDR2 as LQKENI. The CDR3 consists of 17 residues. Here the CDR3 DNA reads TGTGCCAGCTCACCAAGGACTAGCGGACGAACTCAAGAGACCCAGTACTTC. This encodes CASSPRTSGRTQETQYF.

The chain uses TRBV10-3 and TRBJ2-2, with TRBD1 matching 9 bases. This CDR3 is built from 15 residues. Germline loops: CDR1 ENHRY, CDR2 SYGVKD. The J segment lost 2 bases and the V segment lost 8 bases, leaving 6 bases of the junction unmatched. Written as DNA, the CDR3 is TGTGCCATCGGGCCGGGACAGGGTAACACCGGGGAGCTGTTTTTT. It codes for CAIGPGQGNTGELFF.

Details on this clonotype: A much larger clone differs from this one at a single base, so this may be a read error. V is TRBV5-1 and J is TRBJ2-7; D is possibly TRBD2 (6 bases). The germline CDR1 and CDR2 sequences are SGHRS and YFSETQ. The CDR3 runs to 15 residues. The DNA for the CDR3 is TGCGCCAACAGCTTGGATCCGGGAGACCCTACGCAGCAGTACTTC. Protein product: CANSLDPGDPTQQYF.

This chain uses TRBV7-2 with TRBJ2-7; tentatively, D is TRBD1 (6 bases). CDR1 and CDR2 from the germline V gene are SGHTA and FQGNSA. The CDR3 is 15 amino acids. Deletions cut 4 bases from V and 2 bases from J, with 15 bases between. In DNA, the CDR3 is TGTGCCAGCAGCTACGAAGGGGGACCCACCTACGAGCAGTACTTC. It yields the protein CASSYEGGPTYEQYF.

A few counts support this clonotype. The chain combines TRBV11-3 with TRBJ2-3; no clear D gene. Germline assignment: CDR1 SGHNT and CDR2 YENEEA. The CDR3 has 13 residues. The ends were cut back, 5 bases at V and 6 bases at J, with 12 bases in the middle. CDR3 sequence reads: CASSVAHLDTQYF. CDR3 DNA sequence: TGTGCCAGCAGCGTAGCCCACCTTGATACGCAGTATTTT.

This chain links TRBV4-3 with TRBJ2-1; perhaps TRBD2 as D (5 bases). The CDR3 loop spans 15 amino acids. V was clipped by 4 bases and J by 2 bases, with 12 bases between them. CDR1 is LGHNA and CDR2 is YSLEER in the germline V gene. The CDR3 DNA is TGCGCCAGCAGCCCACTACTAGAAACCTACAATGAGCAGTTCTTC. Translation gives CASSPLLETYNEQFF.

CDR3 nucleotides: TGTGCCAGCATGGGCGGCTATGGCTACACCTTC. It specifies CASMGGYGYTF. The V and J genes are TRBV6-2 or TRBV6-3 and TRBJ1-2; D is unresolved. CDR3 length: 11 residues. Germline lookup yields CDR1 MNHEY and CDR2 SVGEGT. V was cut by 7 bases and J by 4 bases, with 7 bases left in between.

The gene calls are TRBV4-3 and TRBJ2-4; D uncertain. Trimming stripped 3 bases from V and 13 bases from J, with 16 bases between. Germline CDR1 is LGHNA and CDR2 is YSLEER. The CDR3 covers 13 residues. CDR3 protein: CASSQAPRSEQYF. The CDR3, as DNA: TGCGCCAGCAGCCAGGCCCCCCGTTCGGAGCAGTACTTC.

A word on this clonotype: A much larger clone sits a single nucleotide away, making a read error possible. This chain connects TRBV6-6 to TRBJ1-1; no definite D call. CDR3 length equals 13 residues. Germline-derived CDR1 and CDR2 are MNHNY and SVGAGI (reference sequence). The V gene lost 5 bases and the J gene lost 0 bases, with 7 bases spanning the gap. CDR3 protein: CASSDGLNTEAFF. The CDR3 region has the DNA TGTGCCAGCAGTGATGGGTTGAACACTGAAGCTTTCTTT.

Turning to this clonotype: A much larger clone lies a single base off, so this may be a read error. CDR3 residues: CASSYSTGQGKRSSYNEQYF. The DNA for the CDR3 is TGTGCCAGCAGTTACTCGACGGGACAGGGGAAGAGAAGCTCCTACAATGAGCAGTACTTC. The chain carries TRBV6-5 and TRBJ2-1, with 10 nucleotides matching TRBD1. With the DNA end fitting TRBJ2-7 better, the J assignment may be wrong. The CDR3 covers 20 residues. Germline V gene sequence: CDR1 MNHEY, CDR2 SVGAGI.

This sequence joins TRBV7-2 and TRBJ2-1; no clear D gene. This CDR3 is built from 14 residues. V was pared by 3 bases and J by 5 bases, with 11 bases between. CDR1 SGHTA and CDR2 FQGNSA come from the germline V gene. The CDR3 nucleotides read TGTGCCAGCAGCTTGGCGCTCCCTAACAATGAGCAGTTCTTC. It encodes CASSLALPNNEQFF.

The chain joins TRBV7-3 to TRBJ1-1, with 8 bases aligning to TRBD1. Germline V lookup: CDR1 SGHTA, CDR2 FQGTGA. The CDR3 spans 16 residues. The J segment lost 1 base and the V segment lost 5 bases, leaving 9 bases of the junction unmatched. The CDR3 loop reads CASSPDRDQSNTEAFF. For the CDR3, the DNA is TGTGCCAGCAGCCCGGACAGGGATCAATCGAACACTGAAGCTTTCTTT.

The chain recombines TRBV4-1 with TRBJ2-5; D remains ambiguous. The ends were cut back, 3 bases at V and 3 bases at J, with 8 bases in the middle. This CDR3 comprises 13 residues. Germline CDR1 and CDR2: MGHRA and YSYEKL. The CDR3 DNA follows: TGCGCCAGCAGCCAGTGGCAGAAAGAGACCCAGTACTTC. Translated: CASSQWQKETQYF.

The V call is TRBV20-1, the J call TRBJ2-5, with D perhaps matching TRBD1 or TRBD2 (5 bases each). Per the germline V gene, CDR1 is DFQATT and CDR2 is SNEGSKA (reference sequence). This CDR3 has 14 residues. Trimming took off 2 bases at V and 2 bases at J, with 12 bases between the two ends. CDR3 in DNA: TGCAGTGCTAGAAGCCCCTGGGGGCAAGAGACCCAGTACTTC. Translation gives CSARSPWGQETQYF.

The rearrangement joins TRBV5-1 to TRBJ2-1, with 9 bases matching TRBD2. The CDR3 spans 16 residues. J was trimmed by 4 bases and V by 0 bases; bases with no gene match: 5. In germline, CDR1 is SGHRS, CDR2 YFSETQ. CDR3 residues: CASSLVAGGRYNEQFF. In nucleotides, the CDR3 is TGCGCCAGCAGCTTGGTCGCGGGAGGGCGTTACAATGAGCAGTTCTTC.

Only a few counts were recorded for this clonotype. The gene calls are TRBV6-5 and TRBJ2-4; D not resolved. CDR1 and CDR2 from the germline V gene are MNHEY and SVGAGI. This CDR3 is built from 13 residues. V was cut by 8 bases and J by 0 bases, with 8 bases left in between. CDR3 region: CASLPPAKNIQYF. The CDR3 DNA sequence: TGTGCCAGCCTACCCCCAGCCAAAAACATTCAGTACTTC.